The 16 T cell receptor beta chains in this list originate from one sample, sequenced in a study of blood T cell repertoires in COVID-19. Profiling relied on immunoSEQ multiplex PCR, and the TCRdb table lists in-frame clones only, not all of them. The sample carries more than 30,000 clones, almost 90% recorded once. Input material: peripheral blood. The source is a man in his sixties with active COVID-19.

V and J are TRBV6-5 and TRBJ2-1, with 9 nucleotides matching TRBD2. Per the germline V gene, CDR1 is MNHEY and CDR2 is SVGAGI. Unmatched junction bases numbered 11, after V lost 4 bases and J lost 7 bases. This CDR3 has 16 residues. Written as DNA, the CDR3 is TGTGCCAGCAGTTGGGCCGGCGGGGGGGCCTTGAATGAGCAGTTCTTC. Amino acids: CASSWAGGGALNEQFF.

This clone is a singleton in its sample. J is TRBJ1-2 and V is TRBV27, with unresolved D. The CDR3 totals 16 residues. Trimming cost V 9 bases and J 0 bases, with 20 bases left between them. Germline CDR1 is MNHEY and CDR2 is SMNVEV (reference sequence). CDR3 sequence (DNA): TGTGCCAGTGCCCCCGAGGGTCTGTCGGCTAACTATGGCTACACCTTC. Residues: CASAPEGLSANYGYTF.

The CDR3 DNA reads as TGTGCCAGTAGACCACATTCAGGGTTCGGGTCTGGAAACACCATATATTTT. Translating gives CASRPHSGFGSGNTIYF. The chain joins TRBV19 to TRBJ1-3, with D perhaps matching TRBD1 (5 bases). Per the germline V gene, CDR1 is LNHDA and CDR2 is SQIVND (reference sequence). Trimming took 6 bases from V and 1 from J, leaving 19 bases between them. The CDR3 length is 17 residues. Supplemented by reference TRBV19 and TRBJ1-3, the full variable domain reads DGGITQSPKYLFRKEGQNVTLSCEQNLNHDAMYWYRQDPGQGLRLIYYSQIVNDFQKGDIAEGYSVSREKKESFPLTVTSAQKNPTAFYLCASRPHSGFGSGNTIYFGEGSWLTVV.

This sequence joins TRBV29-1 and TRBJ2-6, with D perhaps TRBD1 (6 bases). CDR1 SQVTM and CDR2 ANQGSEA come from the germline V gene. Trimming cost V 5 bases and J 2 bases, with 10 bases left between them. The CDR3 loop spans 14 amino acids. The CDR3 DNA reads as TGCAGCGTTTCCACAGGGACTGGGGCCAACGTCCTGACTTTC. Amino acids: CSVSTGTGANVLTF.

This chain joins TRBV4-1 and TRBJ2-1, with 9 bases fitting TRBD2. Germline trimming cut 4 bases from V and 4 bases from J; bases unmatched to any gene: 8. Germline V gives CDR1 MGHRA, CDR2 YSYEKL. The CDR3 loop spans 16 amino acids. The CDR3 DNA is TGCGCCAGCAGCCGAGCGGGGGGCGCGAGTTACAATGAGCAGTTCTTC. Encoded protein: CASSRAGGASYNEQFF.

The chain employs TRBV19 and TRBJ1-2, with D possibly matching TRBD1 (6 bases). Deletions cut 5 bases from V and 4 bases from J, with 17 bases between. Germline CDR1 reads LNHDA; CDR2 reads SQIVND (reference sequence). The CDR3 totals 15 residues. This CDR3 is CASSGRGGYSYGYTF. The CDR3 coding sequence is TGTGCCAGTAGTGGGCGTGGGGGCTATAGCTATGGCTACACCTTC.

The chain couples TRBV4-2 to TRBJ1-4, with D tentatively TRBD1 (6 bases). Germline CDR1 reads LGHNA; CDR2 reads YNFKEQ. The CDR3 consists of 17 residues. The V and J ends lost 2 bases and 2 bases respectively, with 15 bases between them. The CDR3 loop is CASSQPRGGATNEKLFF. The CDR3 coding sequence is TGTGCCAGCAGCCAACCACGAGGGGGGGCCACTAATGAAAAACTGTTTTTT.

This clone showed up just a few times. This chain joins TRBV4-1 and TRBJ1-5, with a possible D match to TRBD1 (5 bases). Germline loops: CDR1 MGHRA, CDR2 YSYEKL. V was cut by 2 bases and J by 7 bases, with 12 bases left in between. This CDR3 comprises 14 residues. The CDR3 loop reads CASSQRTGVQPQHF. The CDR3 DNA reads as TGCGCCAGCAGCCAAAGGACGGGGGTACAGCCCCAGCATTTT.

V usage is TRBV19 and J usage is TRBJ1-3; D possibly corresponds to TRBD1 (6 bases). Trimming took 6 bases from V and 1 from J, leaving 7 bases between them. The CDR3 loop spans 13 amino acids. The germline CDR1 and CDR2 sequences are LNHDA and SQIVND (reference sequence). The CDR3 coding sequence is TGTGCCAGTAGACAGGGTTCTGGAAACACCATATATTTT. This gives the protein CASRQGSGNTIYF.

The rearrangement joins TRBV5-6 to TRBJ1-2; D unresolved. This CDR3 is 13 amino acids long. CDR1 is SGHDT and CDR2 is YYEEEE in the germline V gene. Trimming cost V 4 bases and J 7 bases, with 14 bases left between them. CDR3 protein: CASSPGGPTGYTF. The CDR3, as DNA: TGTGCCAGCAGCCCTGGAGGGCCGACTGGCTACACCTTC.

The chain joins TRBV7-2 to TRBJ2-2, with D tentatively TRBD2 (6 bases). Germline loops: CDR1 SGHTA, CDR2 FQGNSA. V gave up 5 bases and J gave up 6 bases, with 13 bases separating them. The CDR3 covers 14 residues. The CDR3 region has the DNA TGTGCCAGCAGCCCAGGGACTCCCGCCGGGGAGCTGTTTTTT. It specifies CASSPGTPAGELFF. Based on the CDR3 plus reference TRBV7-2 and TRBJ2-2, the full variable domain is GAGVSQSPSNKVTEKGKDVELRCDPISGHTALYWYRQSLGQGLEFLIYFQGNSAPDKSGLPSDRFSAERTGGSVSTLTIQRTQQEDSAVYLCASSPGTPAGELFFGEGSRLTVL.

V is TRBV6-1 and J is TRBJ1-2; 7 bases map to TRBD1. J gave up 1 base and V 7 bases, and 9 bases lay outside the gene matches. Germline CDR1 and CDR2: MNHNS and SASEGT. The CDR3 consists of 15 residues. The CDR3 loop is CASTHATGINYGYTF. CDR3 DNA sequence: TGTGCCAGCACCCACGCGACAGGGATTAACTATGGCTACACCTTC.

The chain joins TRBV10-3 to TRBJ2-1, with TRBD2 matching over 9 bases. J gave up 3 bases and V 5 bases, and 2 bases lay outside the gene matches. The CDR3 runs to 14 residues. The germline gives CDR1 ENHRY, CDR2 SYGVKD. CDR3 coding DNA: TGTGCCATCAGTAGACTAGCGGACTACAATGAGCAGTTCTTC. Protein: CAISRLADYNEQFF.

The chain recombines TRBV6-5 with TRBJ2-7; 11 positions agree with TRBD2. The CDR3 sequence is 14 residues long. Germline V gives CDR1 MNHEY, CDR2 SVGAGI. V dropped 7 bases and J dropped 2; count of bases not matched to a gene: 4. The chain's CDR3 is CASTRLAGTYEQYF. The CDR3 DNA reads TGTGCCAGCACGAGACTAGCGGGGACCTACGAGCAGTACTTC.

The chain carries TRBV24-1 and TRBJ2-7; 8 bases match TRBD1. V trimming: 2 bases; J trimming: 8 bases; junction bases outside the gene matches: 7. CDR1 is KGHDR and CDR2 is SFDVKD in the germline V gene. This CDR3 contains 14 residues. The CDR3, as DNA: TGTGCCACCAGTGATTGGAGGACAGGGTACAAGCAGTACTTC. Translated: CATSDWRTGYKQYF.

The rearrangement links TRBV7-8 to TRBJ1-1, with 7 bases aligning to TRBD1. The CDR3 contains 15 residues. Unmatched junction bases numbered 10, after V lost 5 bases and J lost 4 bases. Germline V CDR1 and CDR2: SGHVS, FQNEAQ. The CDR3 DNA sequence: TGTGCCAGCAGCCCAGGGGGTCGGCTGGGCACTGAAGCTTTCTTT. The encoded protein is CASSPGGRLGTEAFF. The variable domain in full, with the rest retrieved from reference TRBV7-8 and TRBJ1-1, is GAGVSQSPRYKVAKRGQDVALRCDPISGHVSLFWYQQALGQGPEFLTYFQNEAQLDKSGLPSDRFFAERPEGSVSTLKIQRTQQEDSAVYLCASSPGGRLGTEAFFGQGTRLTVV.